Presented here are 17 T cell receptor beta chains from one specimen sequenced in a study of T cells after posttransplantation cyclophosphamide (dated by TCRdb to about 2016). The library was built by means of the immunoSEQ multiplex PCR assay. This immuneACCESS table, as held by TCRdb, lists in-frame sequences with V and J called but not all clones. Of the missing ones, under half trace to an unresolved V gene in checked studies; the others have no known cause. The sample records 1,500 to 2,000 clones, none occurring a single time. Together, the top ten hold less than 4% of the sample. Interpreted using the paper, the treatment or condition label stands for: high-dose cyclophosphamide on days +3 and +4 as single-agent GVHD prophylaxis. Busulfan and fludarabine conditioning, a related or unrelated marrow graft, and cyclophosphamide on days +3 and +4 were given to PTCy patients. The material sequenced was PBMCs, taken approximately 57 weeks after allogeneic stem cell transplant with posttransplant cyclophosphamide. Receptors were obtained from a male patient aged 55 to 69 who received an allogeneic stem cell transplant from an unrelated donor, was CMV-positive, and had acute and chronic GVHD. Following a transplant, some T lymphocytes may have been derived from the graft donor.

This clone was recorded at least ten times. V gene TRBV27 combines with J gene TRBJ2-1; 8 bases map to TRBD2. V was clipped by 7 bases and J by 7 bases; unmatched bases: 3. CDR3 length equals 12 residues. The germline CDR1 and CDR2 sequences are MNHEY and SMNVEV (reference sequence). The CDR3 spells CASTGGGNEQFF. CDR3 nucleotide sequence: TGTGCCAGCACCGGGGGGGGGAATGAGCAGTTCTTC.

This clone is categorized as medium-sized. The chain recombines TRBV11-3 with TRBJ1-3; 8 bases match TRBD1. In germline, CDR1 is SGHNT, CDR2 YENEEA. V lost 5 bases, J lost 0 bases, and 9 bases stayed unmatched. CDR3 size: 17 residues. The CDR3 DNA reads TGTGCCAGCAGCACCTGGACAGGGCCTAGCTCTGGAAACACCATATATTTT. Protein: CASSTWTGPSSGNTIYF.

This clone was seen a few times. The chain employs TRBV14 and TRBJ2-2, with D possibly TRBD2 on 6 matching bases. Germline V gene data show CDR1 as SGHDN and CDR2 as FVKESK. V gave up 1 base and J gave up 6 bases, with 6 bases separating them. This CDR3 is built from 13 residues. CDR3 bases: TGTGCCAGCAGCCAAGGGGAGGCCGGGGAGCTGTTTTTT. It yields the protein CASSQGEAGELFF.

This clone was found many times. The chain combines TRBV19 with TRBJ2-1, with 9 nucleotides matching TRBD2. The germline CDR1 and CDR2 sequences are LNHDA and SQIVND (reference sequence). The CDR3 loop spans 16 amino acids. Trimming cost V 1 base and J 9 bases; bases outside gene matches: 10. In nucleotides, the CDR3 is TGTGCCAGTAGTATAGGGGGTAGCGGGAGTTTCGGTGAGCAGTTCTTC. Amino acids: CASSIGGSGSFGEQFF.

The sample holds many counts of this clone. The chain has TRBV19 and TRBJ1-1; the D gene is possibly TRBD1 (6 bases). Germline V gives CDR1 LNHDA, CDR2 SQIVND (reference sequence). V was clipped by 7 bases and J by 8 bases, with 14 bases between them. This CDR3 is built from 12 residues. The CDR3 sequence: CASTQPGQEAFF. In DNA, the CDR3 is TGTGCCAGTACCCAACCCGGACAGGAAGCTTTCTTT.

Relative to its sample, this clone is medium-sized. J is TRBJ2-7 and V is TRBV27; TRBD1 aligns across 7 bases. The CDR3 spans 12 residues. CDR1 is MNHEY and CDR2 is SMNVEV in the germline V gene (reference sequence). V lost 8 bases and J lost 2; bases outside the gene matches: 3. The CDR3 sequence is CASGDRPYEQYF. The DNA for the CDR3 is TGTGCCAGCGGGGACAGACCCTACGAGCAGTACTTC.

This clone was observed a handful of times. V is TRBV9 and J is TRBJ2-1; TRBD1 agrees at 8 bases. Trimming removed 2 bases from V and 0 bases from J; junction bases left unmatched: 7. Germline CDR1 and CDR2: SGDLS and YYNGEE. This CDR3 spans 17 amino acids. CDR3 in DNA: TGTGCCAGCAGCGTCACGCCAGGGGGCTACTCCTACAATGAGCAGTTCTTC. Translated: CASSVTPGGYSYNEQFF. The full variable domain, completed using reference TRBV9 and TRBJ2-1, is DSGVTQTPKHLITATGQRVTLRCSPRSGDLSVYWYQQSLDQGLQFLIQYYNGEERAKGNILERFSAQQFPDLHSELNLSSLELGDSALYFCASSVTPGGYSYNEQFFGPGTRLTVL.

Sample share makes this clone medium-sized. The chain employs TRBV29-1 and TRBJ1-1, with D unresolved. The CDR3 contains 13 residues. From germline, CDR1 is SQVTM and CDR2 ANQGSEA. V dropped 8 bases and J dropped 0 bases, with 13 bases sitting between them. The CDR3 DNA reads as TGCAGCTGCCGAGGAGTCATGAACACTGAAGCTTTCTTT. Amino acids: CSCRGVMNTEAFF. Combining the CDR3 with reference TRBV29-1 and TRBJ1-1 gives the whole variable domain SAVISQKPSRDICQRGTSLTIQCQVDSQVTMMFWYRQQPGQSLTLIATANQGSEATYESGFVIDKFPISRPNLTFSTLTVSNMSPEDSSIYLCSCRGVMNTEAFFGQGTRLTVV.

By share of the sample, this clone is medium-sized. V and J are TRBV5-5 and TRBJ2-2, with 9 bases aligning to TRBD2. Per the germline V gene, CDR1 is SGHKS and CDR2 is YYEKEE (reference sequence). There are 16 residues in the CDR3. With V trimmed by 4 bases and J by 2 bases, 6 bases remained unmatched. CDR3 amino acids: CASSAPGLANTGELFF. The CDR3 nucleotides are TGTGCCAGCAGCGCTCCGGGACTAGCTAACACCGGGGAGCTGTTTTTT.

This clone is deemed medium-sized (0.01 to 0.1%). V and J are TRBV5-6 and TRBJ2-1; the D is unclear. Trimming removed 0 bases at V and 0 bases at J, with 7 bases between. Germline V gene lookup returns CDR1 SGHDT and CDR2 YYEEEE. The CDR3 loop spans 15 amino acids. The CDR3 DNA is TGTGCCAGCAGCTTGGGCCTGAGCTCCTACAATGAGCAGTTCTTC. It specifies CASSLGLSSYNEQFF.

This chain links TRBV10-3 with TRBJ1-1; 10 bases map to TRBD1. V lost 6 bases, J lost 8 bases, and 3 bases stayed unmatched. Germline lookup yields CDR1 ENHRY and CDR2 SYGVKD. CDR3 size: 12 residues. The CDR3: CAIRGTGAEAFF. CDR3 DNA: TGTGCCATCAGGGGGACAGGGGCGGAAGCTTTCTTT.

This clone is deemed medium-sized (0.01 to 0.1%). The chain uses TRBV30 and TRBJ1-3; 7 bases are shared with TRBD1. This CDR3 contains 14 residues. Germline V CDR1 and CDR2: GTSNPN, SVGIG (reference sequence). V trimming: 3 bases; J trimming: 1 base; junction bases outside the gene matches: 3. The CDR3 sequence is CAWSAGGSGNTIYF. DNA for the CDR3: TGTGCCTGGAGCGCAGGGGGGTCTGGAAACACCATATATTTT. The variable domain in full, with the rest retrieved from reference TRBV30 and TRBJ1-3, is SQTIHQWPATLVQPVGSPLSLECTVEGTSNPNLYWYRQAAGRGLQLLFYSVGIGQISSEVPQNLSASRPQDRQFILSSKKLLLSDSGFYLCAWSAGGSGNTIYFGEGSWLTVV.

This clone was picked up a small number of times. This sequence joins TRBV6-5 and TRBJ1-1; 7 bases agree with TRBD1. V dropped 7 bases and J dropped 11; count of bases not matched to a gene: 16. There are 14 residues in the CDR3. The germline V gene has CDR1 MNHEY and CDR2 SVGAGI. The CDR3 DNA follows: TGTGCCAGCAAAAGAACAGGGGACGAGGGAGTTGCTTTCTTT. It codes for CASKRTGDEGVAFF.

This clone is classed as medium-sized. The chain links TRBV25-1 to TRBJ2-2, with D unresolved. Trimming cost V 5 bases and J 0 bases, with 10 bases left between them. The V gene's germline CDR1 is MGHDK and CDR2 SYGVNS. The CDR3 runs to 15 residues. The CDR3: CASSLPGSNTGELFF. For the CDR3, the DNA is TGTGCCAGCAGTCTCCCGGGTTCGAACACCGGGGAGCTGTTTTTT.

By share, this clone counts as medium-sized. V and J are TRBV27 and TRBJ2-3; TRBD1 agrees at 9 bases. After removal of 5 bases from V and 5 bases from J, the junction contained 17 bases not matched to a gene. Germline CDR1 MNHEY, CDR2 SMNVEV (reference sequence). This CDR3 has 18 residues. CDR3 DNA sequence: TGTGCCAGCAGTCCGGGACAGGGTCCCTCACGCTCGGAAGATACGCAGTATTTT. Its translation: CASSPGQGPSRSEDTQYF.

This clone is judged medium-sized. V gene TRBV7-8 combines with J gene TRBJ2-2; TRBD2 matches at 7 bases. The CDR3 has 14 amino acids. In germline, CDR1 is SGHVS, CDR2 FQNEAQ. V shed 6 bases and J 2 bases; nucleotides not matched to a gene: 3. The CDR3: CASRSSGNTGELFF. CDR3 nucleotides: TGTGCCAGCAGATCTAGCGGTAACACCGGGGAGCTGTTTTTT.

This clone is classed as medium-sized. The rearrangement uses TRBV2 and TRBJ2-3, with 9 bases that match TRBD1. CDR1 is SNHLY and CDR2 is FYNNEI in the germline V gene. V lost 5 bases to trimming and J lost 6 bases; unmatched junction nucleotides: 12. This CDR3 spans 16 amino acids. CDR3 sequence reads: CASSRMRTGASDTQYF. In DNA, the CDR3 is TGTGCCAGCAGTCGAATGCGGACAGGGGCATCCGATACGCAGTATTTT. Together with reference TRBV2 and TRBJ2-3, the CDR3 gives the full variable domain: EPEVTQTPSHQVTQMGQEVILRCVPISNHLYFYWYRQILGQKVEFLVSFYNNEISEKSEIFDDQFSVERPDGSNFTLKIRSTKLEDSAMYFCASSRMRTGASDTQYFGPGTRLTVL.